This T cell receptor (beta chain) was documented in a study of T cell responses to AZD1222 COVID-19 vaccine. V shed 5 bases, J shed 3 bases, and the junction held 9 bases outside the gene matches. This CDR3 has 15 amino acids. The germline CDR1 and CDR2 sequences are SGHTA and FQGNSA. Comments on this clone: Its antigen is unknown.

Sequenced by immunoSEQ multiplex PCR; TCRdb stores in-frame clones only, minus some. The sample shows fewer than 100,000 clones, 75% to 90% of them seen only once. Study-wide points: Along spike, vaccine-associated CD4 TCRs were found throughout, with dominance at 160-218 and 743-854.

The sample consisted of peripheral blood, taken 28 days after the second AZD1222 dose. The source is an adult who received the AZD1222 COVID-19 vaccine. The chain employs TRBV7-2 and TRBJ2-7; TRBD1 aligns across 8 bases. CDR3 bases: TGTGCCAGCAGCGCCGAGACAGGGGTAATCTACGAGCAGTACTTC. Translation gives CASSAETGVIYEQYF.